These 7 T cell receptor beta chains came from one sample sequenced in a study of OX40 agonist ivuxolimab in advanced cancers. This table comes from immunoSEQ multiplex PCR, and its TCRdb copy is limited to in-frame clones, with some not included. The data show 50,000 to 80,000 clones, more than 75% seen once. Sequences were derived from CD4+ or CD8+ T cells sorted from blood, sampled in a trial of the OX40 agonist ivuxolimab. These receptors were collected from an adult with an advanced solid tumor such as melanoma, head and neck, liver or kidney cancer.

This chain links TRBV11-1 with TRBJ1-1; D gene unclear. Germline CDR1 reads SGHAT; CDR2 reads FQDESV (reference sequence). The V and J ends lost 5 bases and 1 base respectively, with 11 bases between them. This CDR3 contains 14 residues. The DNA of the CDR3 is TGTGCCAGCAGCCCCAGGTCCAGGAACACTGAAGCTTTCTTT. Protein: CASSPRSRNTEAFF. Supplemented by reference TRBV11-1 and TRBJ1-1, the full variable domain reads EAEVAQSPRYKITEKSQAVAFWCDPISGHATLYWYRQILGQGPELLVQFQDESVVDDSQLPKDRFSAERLKGVDSTLKIQPAELGDSAMYLCASSPRSRNTEAFFGQGTRLTVV.

The V gene is TRBV29-1, the J gene TRBJ1-2; D might be TRBD1 (5 bases). The CDR3 consists of 13 residues. V lost 5 bases to trimming and J lost 4 bases, with 14 bases between them. CDR1 is SQVTM and CDR2 is ANQGSEA in the germline V gene. CDR3 DNA: TGCAGCGTTCCCAGGGAGGGAAGCTATGGCTACACCTTC. Residues: CSVPREGSYGYTF. The whole variable domain, remainder taken from reference TRBV29-1 and TRBJ1-2, is SAVISQKPSRDICQRGTSLTIQCQVDSQVTMMFWYRQQPGQSLTLIATANQGSEATYESGFVIDKFPISRPNLTFSTLTVSNMSPEDSSIYLCSVPREGSYGYTFGSGTRLTVV.

The V call is TRBV4-1, the J call TRBJ2-5; 11 positions match TRBD2. Looked up from germline, CDR1 is MGHRA and CDR2 is YSYEKL. Trimming cost V 4 bases and J 4 bases; bases outside gene matches: 5. This CDR3 region has 15 residues. The CDR3, as DNA: TGCGCCAGCAGCCGCTCCGGGACTAGCGGAGAGACCCAGTACTTC. Residues: CASSRSGTSGETQYF.

This clone was detected once. The chain is built from TRBV7-3 and TRBJ2-4; D is perhaps TRBD2 (5 bases). This CDR3 contains 14 residues. V lost 4 bases and J 7 bases, leaving 14 bases between the germline ends. The germline CDR1 and CDR2 sequences are SGHTA and FQGTGA. The CDR3 sequence is CASSSASIGNIQYF. As DNA, the CDR3 is TGTGCCAGCAGCTCCGCTAGCATAGGGAACATTCAGTACTTC.

This chain links TRBV14 with TRBJ2-2, with D tentatively TRBD1 (5 bases). V was pared by 4 bases and J by 4 bases, with 10 bases between. The CDR3 contains 14 residues. The germline CDR1 and CDR2 sequences are SGHDN and FVKESK. The DNA for the CDR3 is TGTGCCAGCAGCCTCCGAAGGGGCACCGGGGAGCTGTTTTTT. It encodes CASSLRRGTGELFF.

The gene calls are TRBV7-3 and TRBJ2-3; 7 bases are a match to TRBD1. The germline gives CDR1 SGHTA, CDR2 FQGTGA. This CDR3 comprises 15 residues. The ends lost 4 bases at V and 4 bases at J; junction bases unmatched: 8. The CDR3 nucleotides are TGTGCCAGCAGCTCTCTAGGGGGCCCCCCAGATACGCAGTATTTT. Translating it yields CASSSLGGPPDTQYF.

The rearrangement links TRBV19 to TRBJ1-4; D is possibly TRBD1 (5 bases). This CDR3 has 16 amino acids. V lost 5 bases and J 2 bases, leaving 15 bases between the germline ends. Per the germline V gene, CDR1 is LNHDA and CDR2 is SQIVND (reference sequence). DNA for the CDR3: TGTGCCAGTAGTGACCTCCAGCGGGGGACTAATGAAAAACTGTTTTTT. Residues: CASSDLQRGTNEKLFF. Looking up the rest from reference TRBV19 and TRBJ1-4 gives the full variable domain: DGGITQSPKYLFRKEGQNVTLSCEQNLNHDAMYWYRQDPGQGLRLIYYSQIVNDFQKGDIAEGYSVSREKKESFPLTVTSAQKNPTAFYLCASSDLQRGTNEKLFFGSGTQLSVL.